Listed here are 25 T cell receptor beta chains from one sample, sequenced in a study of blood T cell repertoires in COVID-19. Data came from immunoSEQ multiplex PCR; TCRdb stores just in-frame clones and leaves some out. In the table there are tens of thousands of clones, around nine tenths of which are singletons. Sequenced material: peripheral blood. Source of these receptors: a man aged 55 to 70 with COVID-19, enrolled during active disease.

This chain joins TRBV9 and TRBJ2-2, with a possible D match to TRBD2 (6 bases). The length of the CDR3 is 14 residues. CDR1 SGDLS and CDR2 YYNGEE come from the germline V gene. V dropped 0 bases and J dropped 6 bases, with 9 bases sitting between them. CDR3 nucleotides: TGTGCCAGCAGCGTAGCTGGCGGGGCCGGGGAGCTGTTTTTT. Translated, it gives CASSVAGGAGELFF.

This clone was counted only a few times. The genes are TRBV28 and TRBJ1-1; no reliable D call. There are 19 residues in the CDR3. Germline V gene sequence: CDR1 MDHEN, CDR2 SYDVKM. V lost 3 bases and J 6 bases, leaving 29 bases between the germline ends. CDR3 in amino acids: CASSFSVPSNAGRRAEAFF. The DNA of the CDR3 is TGTGCCAGCAGTTTCAGTGTCCCCTCCAACGCGGGCCGGAGGGCTGAAGCTTTCTTT. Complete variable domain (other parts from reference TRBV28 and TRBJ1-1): DVKVTQSSRYLVKRTGEKVFLECVQDMDHENMFWYRQDPGLGLRLIYFSYDVKMKEKGDIPEGYSVSREKKERFSLILESASTNQTSMYLCASSFSVPSNAGRRAEAFFGQGTRLTVV.

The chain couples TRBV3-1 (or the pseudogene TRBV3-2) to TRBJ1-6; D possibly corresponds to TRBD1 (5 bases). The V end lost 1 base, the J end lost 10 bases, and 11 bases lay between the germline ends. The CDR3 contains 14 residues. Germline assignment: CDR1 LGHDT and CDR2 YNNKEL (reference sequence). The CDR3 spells CASSQADSSSPLHF. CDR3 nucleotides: TGTGCCAGCAGCCAAGCAGACAGTAGCTCACCCCTCCACTTT.

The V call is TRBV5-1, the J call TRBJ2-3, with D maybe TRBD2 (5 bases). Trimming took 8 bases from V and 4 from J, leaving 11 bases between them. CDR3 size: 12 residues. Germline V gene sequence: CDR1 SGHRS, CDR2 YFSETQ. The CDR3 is CASQTGADTQYF. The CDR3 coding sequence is TGCGCCAGTCAAACCGGGGCAGATACGCAGTATTTT.

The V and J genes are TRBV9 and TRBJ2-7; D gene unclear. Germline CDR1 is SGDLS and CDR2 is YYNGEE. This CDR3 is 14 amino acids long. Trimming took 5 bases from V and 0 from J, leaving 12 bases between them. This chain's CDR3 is CASSKAHSSYEQYF. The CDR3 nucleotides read TGTGCCAGCAGTAAAGCCCATAGCTCCTACGAGCAGTACTTC.

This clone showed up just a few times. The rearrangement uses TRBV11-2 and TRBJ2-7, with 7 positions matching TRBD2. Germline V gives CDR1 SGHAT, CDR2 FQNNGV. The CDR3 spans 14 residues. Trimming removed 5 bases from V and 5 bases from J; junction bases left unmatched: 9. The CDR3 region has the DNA TGTGCCAGCAGCGGGCGCGGGAGAGGAAACGAGCAGTACTTC. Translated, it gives CASSGRGRGNEQYF.

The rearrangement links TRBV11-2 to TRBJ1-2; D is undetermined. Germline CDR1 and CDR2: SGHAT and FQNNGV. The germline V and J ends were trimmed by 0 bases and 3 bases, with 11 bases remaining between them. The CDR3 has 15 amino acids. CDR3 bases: TGTGCCAGCAGCTTAGAGGGCGGACTCTACTATGGCTACACCTTC. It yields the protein CASSLEGGLYYGYTF.

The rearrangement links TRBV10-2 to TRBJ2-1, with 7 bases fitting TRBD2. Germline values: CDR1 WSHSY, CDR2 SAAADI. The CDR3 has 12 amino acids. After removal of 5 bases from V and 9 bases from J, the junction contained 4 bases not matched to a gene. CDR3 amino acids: CASSWTRSEQFF. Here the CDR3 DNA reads TGCGCCAGCAGTTGGACTAGGTCTGAGCAGTTCTTC.

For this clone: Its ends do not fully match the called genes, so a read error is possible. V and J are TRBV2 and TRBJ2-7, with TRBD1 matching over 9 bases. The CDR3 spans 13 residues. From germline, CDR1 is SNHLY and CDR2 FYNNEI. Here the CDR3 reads CASSGTGNYDQYF. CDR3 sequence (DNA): TGTGCCAGCTCCGGGACAGGGAACTACGATCAGTACTTC.

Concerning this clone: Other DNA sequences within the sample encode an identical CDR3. The DNA of the CDR3 is TGCGCCAGCAGCCAAGATATCGGGAACACTGAAGCTTTCTTT. Its translation is CASSQDIGNTEAFF. The V call is TRBV4-1, the J call TRBJ1-1; D gene unclear. The CDR3 extends over 14 amino acids. Germline values: CDR1 MGHRA, CDR2 YSYEKL. V gave up 0 bases and J gave up 1 base, with 6 bases separating them.

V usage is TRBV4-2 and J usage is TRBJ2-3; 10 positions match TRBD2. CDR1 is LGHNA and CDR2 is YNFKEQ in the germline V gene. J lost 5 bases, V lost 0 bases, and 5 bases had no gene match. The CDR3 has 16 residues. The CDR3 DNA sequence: TGTGCCAGCAGCCAAGATTTCGTAGCGGGAGGAGATACGCAGTATTTT. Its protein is CASSQDFVAGGDTQYF.

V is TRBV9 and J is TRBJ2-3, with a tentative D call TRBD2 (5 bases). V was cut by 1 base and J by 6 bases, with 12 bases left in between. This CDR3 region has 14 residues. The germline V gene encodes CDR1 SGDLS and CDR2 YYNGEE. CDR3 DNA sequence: TGTGCCAGCAGCGTACGGAGTCAGCGGGATACGCAGTATTTT. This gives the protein CASSVRSQRDTQYF.

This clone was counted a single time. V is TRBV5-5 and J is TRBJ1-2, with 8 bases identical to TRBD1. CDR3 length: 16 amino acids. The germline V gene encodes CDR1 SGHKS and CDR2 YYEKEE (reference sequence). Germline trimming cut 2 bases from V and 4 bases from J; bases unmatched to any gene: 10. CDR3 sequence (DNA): TGTGCCAGCAGCTTAGGAGTGAGGCAGGGGGCCTATGGCTACACCTTC. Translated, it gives CASSLGVRQGAYGYTF.

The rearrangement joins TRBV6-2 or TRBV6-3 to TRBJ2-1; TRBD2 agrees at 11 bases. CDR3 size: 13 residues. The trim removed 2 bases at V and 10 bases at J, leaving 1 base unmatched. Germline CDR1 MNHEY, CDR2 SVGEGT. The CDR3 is CASSYLAGGEQFF. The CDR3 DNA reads TGTGCCAGCAGTTACCTAGCGGGAGGAGAGCAGTTCTTC.

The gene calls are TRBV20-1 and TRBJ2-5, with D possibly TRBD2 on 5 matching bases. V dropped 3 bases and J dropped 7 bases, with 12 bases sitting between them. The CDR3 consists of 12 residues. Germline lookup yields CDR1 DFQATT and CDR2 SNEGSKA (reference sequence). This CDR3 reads CSASWSAGTQYF. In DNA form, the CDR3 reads TGCAGTGCTAGTTGGTCCGCGGGGACCCAGTACTTC.

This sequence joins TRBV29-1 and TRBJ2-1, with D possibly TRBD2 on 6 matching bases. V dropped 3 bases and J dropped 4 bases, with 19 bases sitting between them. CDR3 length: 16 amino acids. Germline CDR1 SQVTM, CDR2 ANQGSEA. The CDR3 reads CSVDGGIGARYNEQFF. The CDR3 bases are TGCAGCGTTGACGGGGGTATTGGGGCCCGATACAATGAGCAGTTCTTC.

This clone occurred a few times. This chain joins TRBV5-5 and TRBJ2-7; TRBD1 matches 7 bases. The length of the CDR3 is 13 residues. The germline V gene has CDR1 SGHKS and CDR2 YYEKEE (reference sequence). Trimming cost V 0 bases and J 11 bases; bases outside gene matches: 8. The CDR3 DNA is TGTGCCAGCAGCTTGGAGGGACAGCCGACAGAGTACTTC. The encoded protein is CASSLEGQPTEYF.

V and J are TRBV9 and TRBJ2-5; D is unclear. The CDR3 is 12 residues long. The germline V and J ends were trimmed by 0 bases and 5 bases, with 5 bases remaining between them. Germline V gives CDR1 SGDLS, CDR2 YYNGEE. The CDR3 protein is CASSVGGETQYF. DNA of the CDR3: TGTGCCAGCAGCGTAGGAGGCGAGACCCAGTACTTC.

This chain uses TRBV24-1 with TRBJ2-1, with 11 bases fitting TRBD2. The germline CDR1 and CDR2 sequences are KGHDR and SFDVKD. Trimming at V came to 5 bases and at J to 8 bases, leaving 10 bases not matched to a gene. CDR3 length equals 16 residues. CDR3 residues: CATSGLSGRGGDEQFF. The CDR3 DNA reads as TGTGCCACCAGTGGCCTTAGCGGGAGGGGAGGGGATGAGCAGTTCTTC.

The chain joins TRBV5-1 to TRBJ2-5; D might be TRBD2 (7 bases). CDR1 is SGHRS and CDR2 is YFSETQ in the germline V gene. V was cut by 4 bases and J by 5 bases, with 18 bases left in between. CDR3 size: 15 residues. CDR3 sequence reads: CASSPAGGRVETQYF. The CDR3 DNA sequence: TGCGCCAGCAGCCCCGCCGGGGGGCGGGTGGAGACCCAGTACTTC.

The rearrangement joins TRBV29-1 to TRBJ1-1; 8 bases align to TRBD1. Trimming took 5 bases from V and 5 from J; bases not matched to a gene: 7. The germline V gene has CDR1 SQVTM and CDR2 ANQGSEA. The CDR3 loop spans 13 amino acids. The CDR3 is CSVYTGGRTEAFF. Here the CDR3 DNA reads TGCAGCGTTTATACAGGGGGGAGGACTGAAGCTTTCTTT.

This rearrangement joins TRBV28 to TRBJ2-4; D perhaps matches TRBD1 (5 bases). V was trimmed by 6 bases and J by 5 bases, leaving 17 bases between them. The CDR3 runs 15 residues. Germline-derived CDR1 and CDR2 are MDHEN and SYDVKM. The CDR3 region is CASSVTSTDENIQYF. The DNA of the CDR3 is TGTGCCAGCAGCGTCACCTCGACAGACGAAAACATTCAGTACTTC.

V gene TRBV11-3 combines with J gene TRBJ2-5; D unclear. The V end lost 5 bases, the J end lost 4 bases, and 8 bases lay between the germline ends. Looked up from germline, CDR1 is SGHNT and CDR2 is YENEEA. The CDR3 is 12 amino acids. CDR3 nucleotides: TGTGCCAGCAGCGAGTTCTCAGAGACCCAGTACTTC. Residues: CASSEFSETQYF.

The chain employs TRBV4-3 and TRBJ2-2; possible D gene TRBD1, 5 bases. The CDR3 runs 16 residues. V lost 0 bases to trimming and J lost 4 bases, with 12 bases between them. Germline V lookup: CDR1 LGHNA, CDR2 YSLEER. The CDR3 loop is CASSQEPGSVTGELFF. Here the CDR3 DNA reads TGCGCCAGCAGCCAAGAGCCAGGGTCGGTCACCGGGGAGCTGTTTTTT.

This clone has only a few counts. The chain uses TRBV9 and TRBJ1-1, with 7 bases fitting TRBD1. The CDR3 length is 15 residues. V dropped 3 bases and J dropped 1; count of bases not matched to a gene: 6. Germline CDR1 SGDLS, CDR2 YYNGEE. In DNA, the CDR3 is TGTGCCAGCAGCGGCATTACAGGGGCGAACACTGAAGCTTTCTTT. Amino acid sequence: CASSGITGANTEAFF.